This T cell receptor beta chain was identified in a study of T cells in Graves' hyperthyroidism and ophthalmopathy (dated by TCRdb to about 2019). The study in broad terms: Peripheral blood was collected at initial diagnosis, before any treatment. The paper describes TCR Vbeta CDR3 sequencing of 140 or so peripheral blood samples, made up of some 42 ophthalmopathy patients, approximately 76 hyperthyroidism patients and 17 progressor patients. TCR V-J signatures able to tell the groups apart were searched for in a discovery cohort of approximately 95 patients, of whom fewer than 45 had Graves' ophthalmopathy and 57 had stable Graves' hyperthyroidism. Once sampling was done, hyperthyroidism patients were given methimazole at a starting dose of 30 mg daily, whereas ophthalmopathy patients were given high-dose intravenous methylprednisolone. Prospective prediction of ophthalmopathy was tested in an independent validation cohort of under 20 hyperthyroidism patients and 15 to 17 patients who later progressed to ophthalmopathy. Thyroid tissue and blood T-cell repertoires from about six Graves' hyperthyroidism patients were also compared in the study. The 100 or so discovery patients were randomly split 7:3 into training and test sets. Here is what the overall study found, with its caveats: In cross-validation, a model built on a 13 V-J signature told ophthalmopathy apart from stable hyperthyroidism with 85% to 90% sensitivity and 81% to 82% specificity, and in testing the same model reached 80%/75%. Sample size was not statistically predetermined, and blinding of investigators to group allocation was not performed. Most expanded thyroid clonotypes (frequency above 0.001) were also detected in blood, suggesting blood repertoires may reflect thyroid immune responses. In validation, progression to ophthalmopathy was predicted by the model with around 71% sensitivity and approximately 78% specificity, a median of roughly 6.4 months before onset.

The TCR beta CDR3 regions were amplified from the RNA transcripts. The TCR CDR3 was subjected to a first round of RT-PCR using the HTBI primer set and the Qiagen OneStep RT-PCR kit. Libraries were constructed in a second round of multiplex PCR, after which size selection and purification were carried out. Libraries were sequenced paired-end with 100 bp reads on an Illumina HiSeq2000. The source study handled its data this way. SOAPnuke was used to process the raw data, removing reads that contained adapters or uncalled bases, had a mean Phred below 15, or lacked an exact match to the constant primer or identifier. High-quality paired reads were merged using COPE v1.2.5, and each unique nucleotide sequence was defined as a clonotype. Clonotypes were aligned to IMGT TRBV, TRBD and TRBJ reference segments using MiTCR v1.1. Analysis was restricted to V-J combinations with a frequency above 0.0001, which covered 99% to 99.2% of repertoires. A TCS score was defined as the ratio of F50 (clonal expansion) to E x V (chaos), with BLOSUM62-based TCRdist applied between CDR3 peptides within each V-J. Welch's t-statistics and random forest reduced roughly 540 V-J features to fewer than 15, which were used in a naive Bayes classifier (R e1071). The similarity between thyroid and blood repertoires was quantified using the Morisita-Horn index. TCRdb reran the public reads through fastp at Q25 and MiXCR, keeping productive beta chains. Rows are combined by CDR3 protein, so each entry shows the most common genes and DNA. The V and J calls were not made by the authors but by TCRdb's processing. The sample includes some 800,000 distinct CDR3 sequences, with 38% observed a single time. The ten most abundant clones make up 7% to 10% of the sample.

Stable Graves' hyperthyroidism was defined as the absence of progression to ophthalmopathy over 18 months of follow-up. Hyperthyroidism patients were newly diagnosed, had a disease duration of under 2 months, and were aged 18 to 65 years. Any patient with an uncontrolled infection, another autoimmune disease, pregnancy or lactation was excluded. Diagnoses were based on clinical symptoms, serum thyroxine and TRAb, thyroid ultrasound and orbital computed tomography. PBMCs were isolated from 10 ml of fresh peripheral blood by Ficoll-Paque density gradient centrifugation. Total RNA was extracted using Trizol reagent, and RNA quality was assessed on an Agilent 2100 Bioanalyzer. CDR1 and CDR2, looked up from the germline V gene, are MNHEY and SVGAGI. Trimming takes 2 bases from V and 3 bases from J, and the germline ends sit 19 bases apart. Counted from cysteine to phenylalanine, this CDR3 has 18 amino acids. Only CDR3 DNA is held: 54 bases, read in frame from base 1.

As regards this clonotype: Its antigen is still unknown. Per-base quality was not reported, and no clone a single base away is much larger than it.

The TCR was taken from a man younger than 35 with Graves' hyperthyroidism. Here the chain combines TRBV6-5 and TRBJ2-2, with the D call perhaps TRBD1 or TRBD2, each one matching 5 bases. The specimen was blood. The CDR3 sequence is CASSYPRERFSDTGELFF. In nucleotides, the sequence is TGTGCCAGCAGTTACCCCAGGGAGCGCTTTTCGGACACCGGGGAGCTGTTTTTT.